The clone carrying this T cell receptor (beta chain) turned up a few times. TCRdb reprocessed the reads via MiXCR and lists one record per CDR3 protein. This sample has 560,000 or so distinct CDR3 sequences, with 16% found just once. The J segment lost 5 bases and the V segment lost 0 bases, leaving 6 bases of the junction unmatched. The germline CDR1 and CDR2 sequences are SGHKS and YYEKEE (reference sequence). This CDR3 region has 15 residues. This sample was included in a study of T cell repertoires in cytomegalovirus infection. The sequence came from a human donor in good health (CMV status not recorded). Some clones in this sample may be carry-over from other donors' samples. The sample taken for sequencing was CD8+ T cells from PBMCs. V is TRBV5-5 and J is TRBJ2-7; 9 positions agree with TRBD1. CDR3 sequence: CASSLAMGQGHEQYF. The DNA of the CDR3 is TGTGCCAGCAGCTTGGCTATGGGACAGGGACACGAGCAGTACTTC. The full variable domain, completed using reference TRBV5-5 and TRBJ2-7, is DAGVTQSPTHLIKTRGQQVTLRCSPISGHKSVSWYQQVLGQGPQFIFQYYEKEERGRGNFPDRFSARQFPNYSSELNVNALLLGDSALYLCASSLAMGQGHEQYFGPGTRLTVT.